This T cell receptor (beta chain) stems from a study of blood T cell repertoires in COVID-19. Method: immunoSEQ multiplex PCR; TCRdb's copy keeps in-frame clones and lacks some. Here the sample spans roughly 120,000 clones, roughly 85% being singletons. Germline V gives CDR1 LGHDT, CDR2 YNNKEL (reference sequence). The CDR3 is 14 amino acids. The V gene lost 6 bases and the J gene lost 3 bases, with 14 bases spanning the gap. The chain couples TRBV3-1 (or the pseudogene TRBV3-2) to TRBJ1-1, with D possibly matching TRBD1 (6 bases). The sequenced sample consisted of peripheral blood. This clonotype originated in a human donor in a cohort sampled during active COVID-19. CDR3 nucleotide sequence: TGTGCCAGCAGTCCCTGGACAGACGACACTGAAGCTTTCTTT. Its translation: CASSPWTDDTEAFF.